The clone carrying this T cell receptor (beta chain) was recorded many times. What it recognizes is unknown. The sample comes from a study of T-cell memory formation after mild COVID-19. Amplification by 5'RACE using constant-segment primers produced TCR alpha and TCR beta cDNA libraries that carried sample barcodes and UMIs. MiXCR, run by TCRdb on the 5' RACE reads, gives a single entry per CDR3 protein. The table shows around 370,000 distinct CDR3 sequences, with roughly 21% occurring only once. Study-wide points: Second-wave clones peaking on day 37 lacked confirmed SARS-CoV-2 specificity.

The length of the CDR3 is 15 residues. Trimming took 0 bases from V and 1 from J; bases not matched to a gene: 3. Germline V CDR1 and CDR2: MNHNY, SVGAGI (reference sequence). The V gene is TRBV6-6, the J gene TRBJ2-7; 7 bases map to TRBD1. Sequences were obtained from PBMCs or a T cell subset sorted from them (not recorded which). The clonotype comes from an adult woman who had mild COVID-19 (a few samples of this study predate the infection). Cell type and time point are not known. The CDR3 sequence: CASSYSSGQSYEQYF. The CDR3 DNA is TGTGCCAGCAGTTACTCGTCGGGACAGTCCTACGAGCAGTACTTC.